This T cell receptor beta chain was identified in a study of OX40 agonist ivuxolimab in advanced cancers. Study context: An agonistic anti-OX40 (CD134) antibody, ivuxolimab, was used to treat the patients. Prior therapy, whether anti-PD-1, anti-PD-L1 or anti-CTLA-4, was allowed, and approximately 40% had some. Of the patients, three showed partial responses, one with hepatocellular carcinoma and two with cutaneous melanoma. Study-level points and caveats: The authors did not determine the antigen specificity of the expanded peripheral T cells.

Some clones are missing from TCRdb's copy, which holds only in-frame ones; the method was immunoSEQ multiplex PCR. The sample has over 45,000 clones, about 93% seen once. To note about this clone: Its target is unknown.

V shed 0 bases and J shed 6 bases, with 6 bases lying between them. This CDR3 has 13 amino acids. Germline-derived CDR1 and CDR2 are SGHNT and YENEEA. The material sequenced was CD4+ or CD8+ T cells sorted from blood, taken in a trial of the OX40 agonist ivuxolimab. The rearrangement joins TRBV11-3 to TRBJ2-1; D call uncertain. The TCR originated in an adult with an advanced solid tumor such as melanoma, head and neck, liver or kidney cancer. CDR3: CASSLEGPNEQFF. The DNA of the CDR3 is TGTGCCAGCAGCTTAGAGGGCCCCAATGAGCAGTTCTTC.